Reported below is one TCR beta chain. In the study's own analysis: Amplification of reference gene primers was used by the study to estimate nucleated cell counts. Profiling relied on immunoSEQ multiplex PCR, and the TCRdb table lists in-frame clones only, not all of them. That table supplies the V and J calls and clone size; D and trimming were determined from the DNA. There are roughly 170,000 clones in the sample; about 87% occur only once, and roughly 24% lies in the top ten. The source of the sample is a study of blood T cell repertoires in COVID-19. Looking at the study overall: Donors in the United States, Italy and Spain gave samples during acute or convalescent COVID-19. T cells, B-cell-depleted T cells, or PBMCs supplied cDNA or gDNA.

The CDR3 totals 16 residues. Germline assignment: CDR1 SGHRS and CDR2 YFSETQ. V trimming: 2 bases; J trimming: 4 bases; junction bases outside the gene matches: 6. The receptor was derived from a man aged 60 to 69 with acute or convalescent COVID-19. Sequencing used peripheral blood. This chain links TRBV5-1 with TRBJ2-1, with 10 bases fitting TRBD2. The CDR3 loop reads CASSFMSGGAYNEQFF. The CDR3 coding sequence is TGCGCCAGCAGCTTCATGAGCGGGGGGGCGTACAATGAGCAGTTCTTC. Drawing the rest from reference TRBV5-1 and TRBJ2-1, the complete variable domain is KAGVTQTPRYLIKTRGQQVTLSCSPISGHRSVSWYQQTPGQGLQFLFEYFSETQRNKGNFPGRFSGRQFSNSRSEMNVSTLELGDSALYLCASSFMSGGAYNEQFFGPGTRLTVL.